One sample yielded the 26 T cell receptor beta chains listed below, sequenced in a study of cytomegalovirus exposure and HLA in healthy donors. PCR used 60 Vbeta primers and 13 Jbeta primers. TCRdb's table, derived via immunoSEQ multiplex PCR, lists solely in-frame clones and lacks some. Among 150,000 to 200,000 clones listed, over 75% were seen once. Sequenced input: PBMCs. These receptors all come from a man between 18 and 35 years old in good health and CMV-seronegative.

The rearrangement links TRBV28 to TRBJ2-7; TRBD2 agrees at 14 bases. J gave up 6 bases and V 4 bases, and 8 bases lay outside the gene matches. Looked up from germline, CDR1 is MDHEN and CDR2 is SYDVKM. The CDR3 has 16 residues. CDR3 in amino acids: CASSSLGTSGSLEQYF. CDR3 sequence (DNA): TGTGCCAGCAGTTCCCTCGGGACTAGCGGGAGTCTCGAGCAGTACTTC.

In DNA form, the CDR3 reads TGTGCCTGGAGAGCTCACCGGGGGGCAGGGGACTATGGCTACACCTTC. It encodes CAWRAHRGAGDYGYTF. The V and J genes are TRBV30 and TRBJ1-2, with D perhaps matching TRBD1 (6 bases). The germline V gene has CDR1 GTSNPN and CDR2 SVGIG (reference sequence). The CDR3 is made up of 16 amino acids. V dropped 3 bases and J dropped 3 bases, with 20 bases sitting between them.

The chain joins TRBV5-4 to TRBJ2-7; 9 positions match TRBD2. J gave up 2 bases and V 5 bases, and 5 bases lay outside the gene matches. This CDR3 comprises 14 residues. Germline assignment: CDR1 SGHNT and CDR2 YYREEE (reference sequence). CDR3: CASRRAGGTYEQYF. DNA for the CDR3: TGTGCCAGCAGACGTGCGGGAGGGACCTACGAGCAGTACTTC.

This chain joins TRBV12-5 and TRBJ2-5; D is perhaps TRBD1 (5 bases). This CDR3 is built from 12 residues. Germline assignment: CDR1 LGHNT and CDR2 FRNRAP. V lost 4 bases, J lost 5 bases, and 8 bases lay in between. The CDR3 DNA reads TGTGCTAGTGGTTCCTCAGGGGAGACCCAGTACTTC. Translation: CASGSSGETQYF.

Only one count was recorded for this clone. The rearrangement links TRBV7-9 to TRBJ2-7; D unclear. Trimming took 5 bases from V and 4 from J, leaving 12 bases between them. This CDR3 contains 13 residues. Germline lookup yields CDR1 SEHNR and CDR2 FQNEAQ (reference sequence). This CDR3 reads CASSTKQDYEQYF. CDR3 bases: TGTGCCAGCAGCACAAAACAAGATTACGAGCAGTACTTC.

The chain has TRBV19 and TRBJ1-1; TRBD1 matches 8 bases. Trimming took 5 bases from V and 1 from J; bases not matched to a gene: 3. Germline-derived CDR1 and CDR2 are LNHDA and SQIVND (reference sequence). There are 14 residues in the CDR3. The CDR3, as DNA: TGTGCCAGTAGTGTCAGGGGGCAGAACACTGAAGCTTTCTTT. Its translation: CASSVRGQNTEAFF.

Note on this clone: The same CDR3 arises from other DNA sequences in this sample as well. This chain uses TRBV9 with TRBJ1-2; D is possibly TRBD1 (5 bases). This CDR3 is built from 14 residues. CDR1 SGDLS and CDR2 YYNGEE come from the germline V gene. Trimming removed 0 bases at V and 1 base at J, with 7 bases between. CDR3 nucleotide sequence: TGTGCCAGCAGCGTAGGGCAGGGTAACTATGGCTACACCTTC. It specifies CASSVGQGNYGYTF.

The gene calls are TRBV7-2 and TRBJ2-2; 7 nucleotides agree with TRBD2. V lost 10 bases, J lost 6 bases, and 14 bases stayed unmatched. The CDR3 has 15 amino acids. Germline V CDR1 and CDR2: SGHTA, FQGNSA. CDR3 amino acids: CATKTSGLLPGELFF. CDR3 coding DNA: TGTGCCACCAAAACCTCGGGACTACTCCCCGGGGAGCTGTTTTTT.

This clone was counted a few times. This rearrangement joins TRBV6-5 to TRBJ2-5, with TRBD2 as a possible D gene (5 bases). The CDR3 is 13 amino acids. Germline V gene sequence: CDR1 MNHEY, CDR2 SVGAGI. V shed 6 bases and J shed 1 base, with 9 bases lying between them. Written as DNA, the CDR3 is TGTGCCAGCAGCTCTAGCCTCCAAGAGACCCAGTACTTC. This gives the protein CASSSSLQETQYF.

V is TRBV6-6 and J is TRBJ1-1, with TRBD1 identical over 7 bases. The V and J ends lost 6 bases and 9 bases, in that order; junction bases with no gene match: 7. This CDR3 has 12 residues. Germline-derived CDR1 and CDR2 are MNHNY and SVGAGI (reference sequence). CDR3 residues: CASRNRDRQAFF. In DNA, the CDR3 is TGTGCCAGCAGAAACCGGGACAGACAAGCTTTCTTT.

The chain combines TRBV18 with TRBJ2-7, with 7 bases matching TRBD1. Germline lookup yields CDR1 KGHSH and CDR2 LQKENI. The trim removed 5 bases at V and 0 bases at J, leaving 19 bases unmatched. The CDR3 has 19 residues. The CDR3 is CASSSRMGQLTLSSYEQYF. DNA of the CDR3: TGTGCCAGCTCATCCCGGATGGGACAGCTTACGTTAAGCTCCTACGAGCAGTACTTC.

This rearrangement joins TRBV13 to TRBJ2-4, with 8 bases that match TRBD2. J gave up 4 bases and V 5 bases, and 10 bases lay outside the gene matches. CDR1 is PRHDT and CDR2 is FYEKMQ in the germline V gene (reference sequence). The CDR3 spans 16 residues. CDR3 region: CASSPPGAGGKNIQYF. The CDR3 bases are TGTGCCAGCAGCCCCCCGGGTGCGGGGGGAAAAAACATTCAGTACTTC.

The chain is built from TRBV11-3 and TRBJ2-1, with 12 positions matching TRBD2. The J segment lost 8 bases and the V segment lost 5 bases, leaving 10 bases of the junction unmatched. CDR1 is SGHNT and CDR2 is YENEEA in the germline V gene. This CDR3 comprises 16 residues. The CDR3 coding sequence is TGTGCCAGCAGCCACGGACTAGCGGGAATAGAGGATGAGCAGTTCTTC. This sequence encodes CASSHGLAGIEDEQFF.

The gene calls are TRBV2 and TRBJ2-1; possibly TRBD1 for D (6 bases). The germline CDR1 and CDR2 sequences are SNHLY and FYNNEI. CDR3 length: 13 residues. V lost 6 bases, J lost 9 bases, and 15 bases lay in between. The CDR3 here is CASSLGGRGEQFF. CDR3 nucleotide sequence: TGTGCCAGCAGCCTAGGGGGAAGAGGTGAGCAGTTCTTC.

V and J are TRBV7-8 and TRBJ2-7, with 11 bases that match TRBD1. Germline CDR1 SGHVS, CDR2 FQNEAQ. This CDR3 comprises 15 residues. The ends lost 5 bases at V and 3 bases at J; junction bases unmatched: 6. CDR3 sequence: CASSRTGTGGYEQYF. The DNA for the CDR3 is TGTGCCAGCAGCCGCACCGGGACAGGGGGCTACGAGCAGTACTTC.

The chain couples TRBV10-1 to TRBJ2-1, with TRBD1 as a possible D gene (6 bases). The CDR3 covers 13 residues. The germline V and J ends were trimmed by 2 bases and 9 bases, with 11 bases remaining between them. The V gene's germline CDR1 is WNHNN and CDR2 SYGVQD (reference sequence). In DNA, the CDR3 is TGCGCCAGCAGTGAGACAGGGAGAGGTGAGCAGTTCTTC. It specifies CASSETGRGEQFF.

The V call is TRBV6-5, the J call TRBJ2-5; D is unresolved. V shed 0 bases and J shed 2 bases, with 7 bases lying between them. Germline loops: CDR1 MNHEY, CDR2 SVGAGI. The CDR3 runs 14 residues. The CDR3 reads CASSYSGGQETQYF. CDR3 nucleotide sequence: TGTGCCAGCAGTTACTCCGGCGGTCAAGAGACCCAGTACTTC.

The chain links TRBV4-3 to TRBJ2-7; TRBD2 might be the D (7 bases). The CDR3 length is 17 residues. V lost 0 bases and J lost 3, with 18 bases in between. In germline, CDR1 is LGHNA, CDR2 YSLEER. The CDR3, as DNA: TGCGCCAGCAGCCAAGAAAGGCTTGCGGGGGCTTTCTACGAGCAGTACTTC. It encodes CASSQERLAGAFYEQYF.

The chain is built from TRBV6-4 and TRBJ2-2, with 7 bases that match TRBD1. Losses at the gene ends were 0 bases for V and 5 bases for J; bases not matched to a gene: 6. Germline-derived CDR1 and CDR2 are MRHNA and SNTAGT. This CDR3 is 16 amino acids long. In nucleotides, the CDR3 is TGTGCCAGCAGTGACTCCGACAGGGTGAGAACCGGGGAGCTGTTTTTT. Residues: CASSDSDRVRTGELFF.

This clone was observed a few times. The chain couples TRBV2 to TRBJ1-3; D perhaps matches TRBD1 (6 bases). V lost 5 bases and J lost 2, with 10 bases in between. Per the germline V gene, CDR1 is SNHLY and CDR2 is FYNNEI. The CDR3 is made up of 14 amino acids. The CDR3: CASSTQGPGNTIYF. CDR3 DNA sequence: TGTGCCAGCAGTACACAGGGTCCTGGAAACACCATATATTTT.

This clone was counted once. The chain links TRBV12-5 to TRBJ2-2; 13 nucleotides match TRBD2. The CDR3 extends over 18 amino acids. J was trimmed by 1 base and V by 5 bases; bases with no gene match: 7. Germline lookup yields CDR1 LGHNT and CDR2 FRNRAP. The CDR3 is CASGRWTSGGRNTGELFF. Here the CDR3 DNA reads TGTGCTAGTGGTCGGTGGACTAGCGGGGGCCGGAACACCGGGGAGCTGTTTTTT.

This chain joins TRBV2 and TRBJ2-2; D not certain. The V end lost 4 bases, the J end lost 3 bases, and 6 bases lay between the germline ends. The CDR3 runs to 13 residues. Germline loops: CDR1 SNHLY, CDR2 FYNNEI. In DNA, the CDR3 is TGTGCCAGCAGTGTCCTCGACACCGGGGAGCTGTTTTTT. This translates into CASSVLDTGELFF. The whole variable domain, remainder taken from reference TRBV2 and TRBJ2-2, is EPEVTQTPSHQVTQMGQEVILRCVPISNHLYFYWYRQILGQKVEFLVSFYNNEISEKSEIFDDQFSVERPDGSNFTLKIRSTKLEDSAMYFCASSVLDTGELFFGEGSRLTVL.

The gene calls are TRBV7-2 and TRBJ1-2; D ambiguous. The ends were cut back, 1 base at V and 4 bases at J, with 10 bases in the middle. The CDR3 has 14 residues. Looked up from germline, CDR1 is SGHTA and CDR2 is FQGNSA. The CDR3 sequence: CASSLVGQIYGYTF. CDR3 sequence (DNA): TGTGCCAGCAGCTTAGTTGGGCAGATCTATGGCTACACCTTC.

The chain joins TRBV5-6 to TRBJ1-5, with D unresolved. CDR1 and CDR2 from the germline V gene are SGHDT and YYEEEE. The CDR3 consists of 16 residues. V was clipped by 2 bases and J by 6 bases, with 18 bases between them. CDR3 in amino acids: CASSLGEISPRQPQHF. DNA of the CDR3: TGTGCCAGCAGCTTAGGAGAGATCAGCCCCCGTCAGCCCCAGCATTTT.

This clone was picked up one time. The rearrangement links TRBV10-1 to TRBJ1-1, with D hard to call. Germline loops: CDR1 WNHNN, CDR2 SYGVQD (reference sequence). V lost 4 bases and J 1 base, leaving 10 bases between the germline ends. This CDR3 spans 14 amino acids. The CDR3 loop reads CASSVQAGNTEAFF. Written as DNA, the CDR3 is TGCGCCAGCAGTGTCCAGGCGGGGAACACTGAAGCTTTCTTT.

The chain carries TRBV7-6 and TRBJ1-5; D is possibly TRBD1 (5 bases). The CDR3 runs to 15 residues. The germline CDR1 and CDR2 sequences are SGHVS and FNYEAQ. The germline V and J ends were trimmed by 5 bases and 0 bases, with 11 bases remaining between them. CDR3 region: CASSVDSYSNQPQHF. The CDR3 nucleotides read TGTGCCAGCAGCGTAGACAGTTATAGCAATCAGCCCCAGCATTTT.